Listed below are T cell receptor beta chains from one sample, sequenced in a study of vaccination and CD4 T cells after COVID-19. These TCRs' antigens remain unknown. One entry per CDR3 protein results from TCRdb running MiXCR on the PCR reads. The sample has under 15,000 distinct CDR3 sequences, roughly 30% seen once. Sequenced: cultured CD4+ T cells from blood. These receptors were obtained from a human donor with COVID-19. CDR3s include the opening cysteine and the closing phenylalanine or tryptophan. D genes are given only for firm matches. Size is omitted from some rows. Given values are once, few, many or a class for expanded clones.

>TRBV7-8|few|-|TRBJ1-1
TGTGCCAGCAGCTTAGGCCGGGGGCGAGGCACTGAAGCTTTCTTT
CASSLGRGRGTEAFF
>TRBV7-2|-|TRBD1|TRBJ2-3
TGTGCCAGCAGCGTGGACAGGGCAAGGGCCGATACGCAGTATTTT
CASSVDRARADTQYF
>TRBV15|-|-|TRBJ1-5
TGTGCCACCAGCAGAGTGGGGTTGAGGGGAAATAGCAATCAGCCCCAGCATTTT
CATSRVGLRGNSNQPQHF
>TRBV28|few|-|TRBJ1-3
TGTGCCAGCACTCCTGCGGGGGGAAAGATCTCTGGAAACACCATATATTTT
CASTPAGGKISGNTIYF
>TRBV19|-|-|TRBJ2-5
TGTGCCAGTAGTACCGGTAGCCTCCCTTCGGAGACCCAGTACTTC
CASSTGSLPSETQYF
>TRBV5-3|few|-|TRBJ1-5
TGTGCCAGAAGTCTAAACCCCCGGGAAGGCAATCAGCCCCAGCATTTT
CARSLNPREGNQPQHF
>TRBV19|few|TRBD1|TRBJ1-1
TGTGCCAGTAGTCCCCGGGACAGGGCTTTCTTT
CASSPRDRAFF
>TRBV24-1|few|-|TRBJ2-7
TGTGCCACCAGTGATGGCTCAGAAGGGCGAACCTACGAGCAGTACTTC
CATSDGSEGRTYEQYF
>TRBV24-1|-|TRBD1|TRBJ2-7
TGTGCCACCAGTGACCCGGGACAGGGGATTTACGAGCAGTACTTC
CATSDPGQGIYEQYF
>TRBV19|-|-|TRBJ1-5
TGTGCCAGTAGAAATACGGACCGCTTCGATCAGCCCCAGCATTTT
CASRNTDRFDQPQHF
>TRBV19|-|-|TRBJ2-3
TGTGCCAGTAGTATCCGGCTCGACGATACGCAGTATTTT
CASSIRLDDTQYF
>TRBV20-1|few|-|TRBJ1-1
TGCAGTGCCACCAGTGATGTGGGAGGCACTGAAGCTTTCTTT
CSATSDVGGTEAFF
>TRBV7-8|-|-|TRBJ2-6
TGTGCCAGCAGCTTGCTAACCGGGACGGTCGACTCTGGGGCCAACGTCCTGACTTTC
CASSLLTGTVDSGANVLTF
>TRBV10-3|few|TRBD1|TRBJ1-1
TGTGCCATCCGAGACAGGGACACTGAAGCTTTCTTT
CAIRDRDTEAFF
>TRBV4-1|-|-|TRBJ1-2
TGCGCCAGCAGCCCCCCTTCGGGGTCCTATGGCTACACCTTC
CASSPPSGSYGYTF
>TRBV28|-|TRBD1|TRBJ2-7
TGTGCCAGCAGCCCGGACAGGGCCGAGCAGTACTTC
CASSPDRAEQYF
>TRBV7-9|-|-|TRBJ1-2
TGTGCCAGCAGCTTAGTCGGGGGAGGCTACACCTTC
CASSLVGGGYTF
>TRBV12-3/TRBV12-4|-|-|TRBJ1-1
TGTGCCAGCAGTTTAGGTCTGGGGAACACTGAAGCTTTCTTT
CASSLGLGNTEAFF
>TRBV7-9|-|-|TRBJ1-2
TGTGCCAGCAGCACCCCCGGGGGGTTTTGGGGCTACACCTTC
CASSTPGGFWGYTF
>TRBV24-1|few|-|TRBJ2-2
TGTGCCACCAGTGATTTTTCACTAGGAGACACCGGGGAGCTGTTTTTT
CATSDFSLGDTGELFF
>TRBV11-3|few|TRBD2|TRBJ2-1
TGTGCCAGCAGCCGCACGCAGGGGAGCGGGGGGTACAATGAGCAGTTCTTC
CASSRTQGSGGYNEQFF
>TRBV6-5|medium-sized|TRBD1|TRBJ1-5
TGTGCCAGCAGTTCCACAGGGGTTGGTCAGCCCCAGCATTTT
CASSSTGVGQPQHF
>TRBV2|few|-|TRBJ2-2
TGTGCCAGCAGTTACCAAATAAACACCGGGGAGCTGTTTTTT
CASSYQINTGELFF
>TRBV7-2|-|-|TRBJ2-3
TGTGCCAGCAGCTCCGGGAGGCGGGGACACACAGATACGCAGTATTTT
CASSSGRRGHTDTQYF
>TRBV19|few|-|TRBJ2-2
TGTGCCAGTAGTATAGATCCCGGGGGCCTAATCGGGGAGCTGTTTTTT
CASSIDPGGLIGELFF
>TRBV24-1|-|TRBD2|TRBJ2-3
TGTGCCACCAGTCGCGCTAGCGGGGGGCTCACAGATACGCAGTATTTT
CATSRASGGLTDTQYF
>TRBV7-2|few|-|TRBJ1-1
TGTGCCAGCAGCGACGGGCCGGGCACTGAAGCTTTCTTT
CASSDGPGTEAFF
>TRBV6-5|once|-|TRBJ2-3
TGTGCCAGCAGTTACTCGGGTCAGGGGTACACAGATACGCAGTATTTT
CASSYSGQGYTDTQYF
>TRBV7-3|-|TRBD2|TRBJ2-7
TGTGCCAGCCAGTTGACTAGCGGGGGATCTTACGAGCAGTACTTC
CASQLTSGGSYEQYF
>TRBV5-1|-|TRBD2|TRBJ2-1
TGCGCCAGCAGCCCAGATCCCGGGACTAGCATAGGTGAGCAGTTCTTC
CASSPDPGTSIGEQFF
>TRBV19|-|-|TRBJ1-2
TGTGCCAGTAGTCCAGACAGGTCCTATGGCTACACCTTC
CASSPDRSYGYTF
>TRBV6-1|few|-|TRBJ1-5
TGTGCCAGCACCCCGGGAGGGTTAGGTCAGCCCCAGCATTTT
CASTPGGLGQPQHF
>TRBV5-1|-|-|TRBJ1-2
TGCGCCAGCAGTACCGGGGCGAACTATGGCTACACCTTC
CASSTGANYGYTF
>TRBV30|-|-|TRBJ1-5
TGTGCCTGGAGAGGTGAGGGGGGCAGCCAGCCCCAGCATTTT
CAWRGEGGSQPQHF
>TRBV29-1|-|-|TRBJ1-2
TGCAGCGTTGCAGCGGACTATGGCTACACCTTC
CSVAADYGYTF
>TRBV19|few|TRBD2|TRBJ2-1
TGTGCCAGTAGTTATCTAGCGGGGCCGGAGGGCAATGAGCAGTTCTTC
CASSYLAGPEGNEQFF
>TRBV7-2|-|-|TRBJ2-7
TGTGCCAGCAGCTTAGCTGGGGAGTACGAGCAGTACTTC
CASSLAGEYEQYF
>TRBV20-1|few|-|TRBJ2-7
TGCAGTGCTACCGGACAGGGACTAACCTACGAGCAGTACTTC
CSATGQGLTYEQYF
>TRBV7-2|-|-|TRBJ2-6
TGTGCCAGCAGCTTACATGGGGCCAACGTCCTGACTTTC
CASSLHGANVLTF
>TRBV5-1|few|TRBD2|TRBJ2-5
TGCGCCAGCAAGTTAACTAGCGGGGATCAAGAGACCCAGTACTTC
CASKLTSGDQETQYF
>TRBV4-3|few|-|TRBJ2-2
TGCGCCAGCAGCCAGATAGGACTGGGCACCGGGGAGCTGTTTTTT
CASSQIGLGTGELFF
>TRBV4-3|few|TRBD2|TRBJ2-1
TGCGCCAGCAGCCAAGATCTACTAGCGGGGGGCCTTACGGTGACCCGCGATGAGCAGTTCTTC
CASSQDLLAGGLTVTRDEQFF
>TRBV19|-|TRBD1|TRBJ1-2
TGTGCCAGTAGTTCGCTGCGGACAGGGGGAGCTGGCTACACCTTC
CASSSLRTGGAGYTF
>TRBV20-1|-|-|TRBJ2-7
TGCAGTGCTAAGAAGGACAGACCTATTTCCTACGAGCAGTACTTC
CSAKKDRPISYEQYF
>TRBV20-1|-|TRBD1|TRBJ1-3
TGCAGTGCTAGGGAACAGGGGCCGGGAAACACCATATATTTT
CSAREQGPGNTIYF
>TRBV5-1|-|-|TRBJ2-3
TGCGCCAGCAGCTCCAATACAGCTAGCACAGATACGCAGTATTTT
CASSSNTASTDTQYF
>TRBV9|-|TRBD1|TRBJ1-2
TGTGCCAGCAGATCTGGGACAGGGGGGGAAGGCTACACCTTC
CASRSGTGGEGYTF
>TRBV6-1|medium-sized|TRBD1|TRBJ1-2
TGTGCCAGCAGTGAAGAGTGGACGACAGGGGGCCATGGCTACACCTTC
CASSEEWTTGGHGYTF
>TRBV20-1|medium-sized|-|TRBJ1-5
TGCAGTGCTAGAAGCGGGAATCAGCCCCAGCATTTT
CSARSGNQPQHF